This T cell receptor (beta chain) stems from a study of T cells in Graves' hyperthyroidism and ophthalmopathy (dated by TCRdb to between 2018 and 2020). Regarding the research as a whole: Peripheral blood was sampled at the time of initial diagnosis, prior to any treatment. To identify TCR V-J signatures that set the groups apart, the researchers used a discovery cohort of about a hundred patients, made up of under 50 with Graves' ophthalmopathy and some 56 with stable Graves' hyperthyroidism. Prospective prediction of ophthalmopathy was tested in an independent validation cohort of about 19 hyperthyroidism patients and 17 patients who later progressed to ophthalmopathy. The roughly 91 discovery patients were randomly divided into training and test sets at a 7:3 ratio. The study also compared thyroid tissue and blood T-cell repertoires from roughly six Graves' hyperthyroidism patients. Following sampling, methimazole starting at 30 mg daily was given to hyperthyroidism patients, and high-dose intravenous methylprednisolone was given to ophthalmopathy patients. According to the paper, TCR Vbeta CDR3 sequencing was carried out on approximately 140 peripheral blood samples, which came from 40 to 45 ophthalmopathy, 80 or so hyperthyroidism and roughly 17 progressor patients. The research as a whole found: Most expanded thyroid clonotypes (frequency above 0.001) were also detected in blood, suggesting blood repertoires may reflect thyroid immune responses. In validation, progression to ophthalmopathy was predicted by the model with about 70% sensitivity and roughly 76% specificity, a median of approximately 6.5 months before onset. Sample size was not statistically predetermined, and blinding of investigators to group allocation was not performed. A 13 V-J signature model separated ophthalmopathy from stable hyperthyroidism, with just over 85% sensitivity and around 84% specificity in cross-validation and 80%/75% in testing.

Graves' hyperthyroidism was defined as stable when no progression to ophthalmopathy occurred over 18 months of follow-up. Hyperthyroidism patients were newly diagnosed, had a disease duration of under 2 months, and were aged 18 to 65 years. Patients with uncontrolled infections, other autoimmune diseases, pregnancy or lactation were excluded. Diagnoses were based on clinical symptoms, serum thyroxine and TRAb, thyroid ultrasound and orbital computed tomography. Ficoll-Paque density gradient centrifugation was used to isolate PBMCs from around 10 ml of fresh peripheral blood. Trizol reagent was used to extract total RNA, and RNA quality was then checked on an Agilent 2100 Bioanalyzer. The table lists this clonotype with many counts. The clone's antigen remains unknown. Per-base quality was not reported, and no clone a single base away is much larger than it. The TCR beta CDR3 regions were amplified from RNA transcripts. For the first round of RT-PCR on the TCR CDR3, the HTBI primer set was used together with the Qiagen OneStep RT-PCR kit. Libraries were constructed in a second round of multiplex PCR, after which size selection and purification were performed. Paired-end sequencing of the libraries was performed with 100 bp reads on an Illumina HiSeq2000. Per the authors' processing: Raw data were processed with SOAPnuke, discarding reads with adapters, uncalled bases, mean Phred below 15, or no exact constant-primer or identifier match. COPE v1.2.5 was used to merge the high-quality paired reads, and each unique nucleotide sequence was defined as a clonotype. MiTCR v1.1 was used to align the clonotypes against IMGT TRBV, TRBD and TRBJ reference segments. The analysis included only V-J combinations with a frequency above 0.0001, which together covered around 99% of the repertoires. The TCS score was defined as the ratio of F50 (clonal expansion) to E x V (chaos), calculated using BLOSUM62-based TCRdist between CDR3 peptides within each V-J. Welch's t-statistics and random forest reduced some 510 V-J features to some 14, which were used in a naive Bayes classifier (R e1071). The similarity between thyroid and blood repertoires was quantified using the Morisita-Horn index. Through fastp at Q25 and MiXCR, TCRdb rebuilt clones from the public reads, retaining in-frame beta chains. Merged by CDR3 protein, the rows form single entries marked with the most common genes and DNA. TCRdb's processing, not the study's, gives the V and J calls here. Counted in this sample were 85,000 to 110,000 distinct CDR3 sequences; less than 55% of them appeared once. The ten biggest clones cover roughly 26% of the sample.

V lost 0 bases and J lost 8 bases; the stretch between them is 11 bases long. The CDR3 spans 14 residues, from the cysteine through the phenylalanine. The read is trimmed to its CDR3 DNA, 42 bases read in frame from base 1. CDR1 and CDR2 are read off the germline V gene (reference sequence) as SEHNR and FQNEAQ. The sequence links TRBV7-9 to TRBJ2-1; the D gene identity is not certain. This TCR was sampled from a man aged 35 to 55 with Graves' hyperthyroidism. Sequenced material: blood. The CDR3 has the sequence CASSLAVGLDEQFF. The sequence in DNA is TGTGCCAGCAGCTTAGCGGTAGGGTTGGATGAGCAGTTCTTC. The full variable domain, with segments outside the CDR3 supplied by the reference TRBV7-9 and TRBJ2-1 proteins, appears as DTGVSQNPRHKITKRGQNVTFRCDPISEHNRLYWYRQTLGQGPEFLTYFQNEAQLEKSRLLSDRFSAERPKGSFSTLEIQRTEQGDSAMYLCASSLAVGLDEQFFGPGTRLTVL.